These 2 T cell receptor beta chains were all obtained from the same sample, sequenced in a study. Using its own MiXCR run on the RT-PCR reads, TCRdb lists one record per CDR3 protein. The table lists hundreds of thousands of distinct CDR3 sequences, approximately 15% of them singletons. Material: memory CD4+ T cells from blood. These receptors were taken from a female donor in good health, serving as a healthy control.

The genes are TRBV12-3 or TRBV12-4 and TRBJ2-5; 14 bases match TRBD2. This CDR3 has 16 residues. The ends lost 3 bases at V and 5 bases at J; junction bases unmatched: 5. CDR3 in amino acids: CASSFGLAGGFETQYF. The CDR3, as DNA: TGTGCCAGCAGTTTTGGACTAGCGGGAGGATTCGAGACCCAGTACTTC.

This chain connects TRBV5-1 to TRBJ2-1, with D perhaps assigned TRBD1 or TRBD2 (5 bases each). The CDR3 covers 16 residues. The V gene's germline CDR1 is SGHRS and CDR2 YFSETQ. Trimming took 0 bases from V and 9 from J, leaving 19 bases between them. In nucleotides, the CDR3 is TGCGCCAGCAGCTTGGAGGGGAGAGGATCAGTAGGTGAGCAGTTCTTC. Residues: CASSLEGRGSVGEQFF.